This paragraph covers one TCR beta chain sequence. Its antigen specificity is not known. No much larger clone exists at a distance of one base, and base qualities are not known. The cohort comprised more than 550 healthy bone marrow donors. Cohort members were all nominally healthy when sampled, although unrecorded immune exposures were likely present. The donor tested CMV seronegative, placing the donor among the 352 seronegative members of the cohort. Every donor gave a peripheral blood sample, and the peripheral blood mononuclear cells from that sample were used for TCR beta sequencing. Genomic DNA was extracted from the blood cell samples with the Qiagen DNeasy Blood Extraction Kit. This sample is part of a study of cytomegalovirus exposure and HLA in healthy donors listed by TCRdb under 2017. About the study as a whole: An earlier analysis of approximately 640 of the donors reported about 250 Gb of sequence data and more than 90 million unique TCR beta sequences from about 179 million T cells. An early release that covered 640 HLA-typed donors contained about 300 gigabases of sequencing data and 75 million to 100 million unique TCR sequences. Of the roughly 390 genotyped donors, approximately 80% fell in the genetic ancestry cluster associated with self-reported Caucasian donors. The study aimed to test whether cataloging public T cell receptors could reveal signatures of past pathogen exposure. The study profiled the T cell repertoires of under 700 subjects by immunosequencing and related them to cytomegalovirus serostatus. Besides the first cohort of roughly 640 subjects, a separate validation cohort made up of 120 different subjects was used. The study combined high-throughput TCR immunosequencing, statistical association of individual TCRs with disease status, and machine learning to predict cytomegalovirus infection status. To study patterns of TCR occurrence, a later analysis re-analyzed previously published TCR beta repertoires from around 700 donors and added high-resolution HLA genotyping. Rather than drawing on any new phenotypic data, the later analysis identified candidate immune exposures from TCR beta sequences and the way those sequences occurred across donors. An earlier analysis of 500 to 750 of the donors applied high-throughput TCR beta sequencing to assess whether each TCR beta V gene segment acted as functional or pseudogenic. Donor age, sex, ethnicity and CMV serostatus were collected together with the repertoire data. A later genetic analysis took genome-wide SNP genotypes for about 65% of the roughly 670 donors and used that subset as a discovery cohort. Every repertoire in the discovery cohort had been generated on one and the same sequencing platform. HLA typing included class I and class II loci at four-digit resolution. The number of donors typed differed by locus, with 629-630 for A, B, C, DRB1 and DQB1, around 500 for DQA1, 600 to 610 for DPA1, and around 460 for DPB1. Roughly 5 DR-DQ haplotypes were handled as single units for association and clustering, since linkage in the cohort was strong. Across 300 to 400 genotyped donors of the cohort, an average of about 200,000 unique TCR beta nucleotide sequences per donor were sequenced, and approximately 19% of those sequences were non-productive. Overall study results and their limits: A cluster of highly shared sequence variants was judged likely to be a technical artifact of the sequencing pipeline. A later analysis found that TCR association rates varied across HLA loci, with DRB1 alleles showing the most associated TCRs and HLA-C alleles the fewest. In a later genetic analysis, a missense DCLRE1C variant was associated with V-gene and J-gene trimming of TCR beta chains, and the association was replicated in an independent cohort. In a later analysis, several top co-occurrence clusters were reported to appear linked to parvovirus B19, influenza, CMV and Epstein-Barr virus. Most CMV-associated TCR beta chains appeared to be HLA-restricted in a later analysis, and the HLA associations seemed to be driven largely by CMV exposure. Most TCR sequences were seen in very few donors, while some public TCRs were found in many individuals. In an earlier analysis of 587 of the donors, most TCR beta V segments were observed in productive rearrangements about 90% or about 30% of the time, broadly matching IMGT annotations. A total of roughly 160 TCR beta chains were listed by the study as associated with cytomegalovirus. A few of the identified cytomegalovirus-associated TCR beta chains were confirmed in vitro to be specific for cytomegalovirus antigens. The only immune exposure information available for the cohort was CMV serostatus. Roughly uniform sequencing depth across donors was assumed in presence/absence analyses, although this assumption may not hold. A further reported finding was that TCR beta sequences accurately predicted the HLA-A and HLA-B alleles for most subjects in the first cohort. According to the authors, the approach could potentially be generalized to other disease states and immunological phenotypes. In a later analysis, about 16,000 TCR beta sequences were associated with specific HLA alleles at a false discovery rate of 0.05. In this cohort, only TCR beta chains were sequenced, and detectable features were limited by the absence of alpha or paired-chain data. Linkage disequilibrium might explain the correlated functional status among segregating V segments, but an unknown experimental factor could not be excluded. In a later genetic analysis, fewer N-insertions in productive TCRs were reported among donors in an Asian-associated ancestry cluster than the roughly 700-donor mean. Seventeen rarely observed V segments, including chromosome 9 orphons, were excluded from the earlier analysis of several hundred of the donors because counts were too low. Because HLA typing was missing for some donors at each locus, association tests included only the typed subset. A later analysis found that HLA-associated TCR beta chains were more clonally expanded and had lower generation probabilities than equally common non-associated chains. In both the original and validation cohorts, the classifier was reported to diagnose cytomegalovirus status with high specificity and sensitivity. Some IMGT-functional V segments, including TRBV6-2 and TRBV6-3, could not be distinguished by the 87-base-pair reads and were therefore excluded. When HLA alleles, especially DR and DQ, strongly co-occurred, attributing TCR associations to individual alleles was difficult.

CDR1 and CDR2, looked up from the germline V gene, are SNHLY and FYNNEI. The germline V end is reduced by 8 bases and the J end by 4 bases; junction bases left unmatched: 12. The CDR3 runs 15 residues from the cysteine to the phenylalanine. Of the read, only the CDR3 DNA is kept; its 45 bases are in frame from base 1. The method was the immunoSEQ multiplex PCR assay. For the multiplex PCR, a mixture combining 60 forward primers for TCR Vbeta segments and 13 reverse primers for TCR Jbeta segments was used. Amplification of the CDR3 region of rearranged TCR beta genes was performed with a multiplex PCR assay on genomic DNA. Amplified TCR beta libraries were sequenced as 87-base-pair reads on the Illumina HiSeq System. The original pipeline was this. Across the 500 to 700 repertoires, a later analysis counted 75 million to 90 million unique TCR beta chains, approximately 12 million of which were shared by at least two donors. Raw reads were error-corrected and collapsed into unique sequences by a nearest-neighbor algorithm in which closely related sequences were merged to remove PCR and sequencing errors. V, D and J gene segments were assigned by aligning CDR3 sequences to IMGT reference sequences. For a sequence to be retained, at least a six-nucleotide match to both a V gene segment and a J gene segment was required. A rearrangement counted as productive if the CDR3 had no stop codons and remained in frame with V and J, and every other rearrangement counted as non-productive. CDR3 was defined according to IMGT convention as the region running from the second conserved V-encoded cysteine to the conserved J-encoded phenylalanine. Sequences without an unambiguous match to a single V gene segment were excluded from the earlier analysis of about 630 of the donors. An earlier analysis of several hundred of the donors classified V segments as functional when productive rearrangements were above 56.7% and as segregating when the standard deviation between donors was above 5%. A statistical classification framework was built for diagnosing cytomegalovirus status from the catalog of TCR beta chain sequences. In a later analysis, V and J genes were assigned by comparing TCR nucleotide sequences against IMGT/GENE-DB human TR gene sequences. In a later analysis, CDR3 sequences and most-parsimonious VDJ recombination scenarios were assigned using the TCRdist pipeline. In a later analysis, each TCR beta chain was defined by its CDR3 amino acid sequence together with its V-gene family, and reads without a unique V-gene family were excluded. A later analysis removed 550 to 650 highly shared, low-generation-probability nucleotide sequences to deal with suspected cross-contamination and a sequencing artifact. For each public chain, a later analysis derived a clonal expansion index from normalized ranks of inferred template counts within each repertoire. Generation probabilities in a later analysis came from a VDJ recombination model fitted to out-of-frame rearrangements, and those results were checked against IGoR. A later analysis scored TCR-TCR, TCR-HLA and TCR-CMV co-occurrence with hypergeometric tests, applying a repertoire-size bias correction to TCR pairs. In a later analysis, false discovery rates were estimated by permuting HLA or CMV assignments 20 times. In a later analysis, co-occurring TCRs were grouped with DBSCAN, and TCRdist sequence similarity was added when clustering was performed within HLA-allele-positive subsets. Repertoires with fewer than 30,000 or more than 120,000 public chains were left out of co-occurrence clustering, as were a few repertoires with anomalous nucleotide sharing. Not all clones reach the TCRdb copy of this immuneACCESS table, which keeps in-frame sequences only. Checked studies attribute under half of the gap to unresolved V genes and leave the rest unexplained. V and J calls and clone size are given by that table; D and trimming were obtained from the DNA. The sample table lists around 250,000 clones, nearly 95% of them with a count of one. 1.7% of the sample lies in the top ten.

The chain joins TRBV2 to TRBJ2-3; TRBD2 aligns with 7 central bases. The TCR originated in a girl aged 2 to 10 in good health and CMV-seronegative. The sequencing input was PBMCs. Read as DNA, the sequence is TGTGCCAGCCTGAATGGGAGGGAGGGCCCAGATACGCAGTATTTT. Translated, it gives CASLNGREGPDTQYF.